Detailed here is one T cell receptor (beta chain). Each CDR3 protein is one row after TCRdb ran MiXCR on the RACE reads. This table holds about 190,000 distinct CDR3 sequences, 20% to 25% found once. This record belongs to a study of human T cells and chemical hapten exposure. Time point reported: patch test 3, about 24 weeks after DPC sensitization. Indicated treatment: therapeutic diphenylcyclopropenone sensitization with weekly scalp DPC. The length of the CDR3 is 14 residues. Germline CDR1 and CDR2: MNHEY and SVGAGI. Trimming at V came to 8 bases and at J to 5 bases, leaving 3 bases not matched to a gene.

Sequencing used whole blood, obtained in connection with sensitization to the hapten diphenylcyclopropenone (DPC). This chain joins TRBV6-5 and TRBJ1-6; 10 positions match TRBD1. This TCR was recovered from a woman aged 40 to 50 with alopecia areata. Some clones in this sample may be carry-over from other donors' samples. The CDR3 protein is CASGGTGDNSPLHF. The CDR3, as DNA: TGTGCCAGCGGAGGGACAGGGGATAATTCACCCCTCCACTTT.